This passage covers 5 T cell receptor beta chains from one sample sequenced in a study of T cell changes during pregnancy in multiple sclerosis. Data came from immunoSEQ multiplex PCR; TCRdb stores just in-frame clones and leaves some out. The repertoire holds fewer than 75,000 clones, with about 91% as singletons. Sequencing used CD8+ T cells from peripheral blood mononuclear cells, obtained before pregnancy. The receptors shown here come from a female donor with multiple sclerosis, enrolled in a pregnancy study.

The CDR3: CAISGEEGQGWTGELFF. The CDR3 bases are TGTGCCATCAGTGGAGAAGAGGGACAGGGATGGACCGGGGAGCTGTTTTTT. The chain joins TRBV10-3 to TRBJ2-2; TRBD1 aligns across 9 bases. This CDR3 region has 17 residues. Germline V gene data show CDR1 as ENHRY and CDR2 as SYGVKD. V gave up 4 bases and J gave up 5 bases; unmatched junction bases: 11.

The rearrangement joins TRBV7-6 to TRBJ1-1; no clear D gene. Per germline, CDR1 SGHVS and CDR2 FNYEAQ. V lost 5 bases, J lost 2 bases, and 9 bases lay in between. The CDR3 contains 13 residues. The CDR3 nucleotides read TGTGCCAGCAGCCCCCCCCTAAACACTGAAGCTTTCTTT. It yields the protein CASSPPLNTEAFF.

CDR3: CASSKGGLPVGTDTQYF. The CDR3 bases are TGTGCCAGTAGTAAGGGAGGCCTCCCGGTAGGCACAGATACGCAGTATTTT. The chain combines TRBV19 with TRBJ2-3, with D maybe TRBD2 (6 bases). The CDR3 is made up of 17 amino acids. Germline V lookup: CDR1 LNHDA, CDR2 SQIVND (reference sequence). Trimming took off 4 bases at V and 1 base at J, with 18 bases between the two ends.

This clone is a singleton in its sample. At the DNA level, this CDR3 is encoded by other sequences in the same sample as well. This chain joins TRBV20-1 and TRBJ2-7, with 7 bases lining up with TRBD1. The CDR3 loop spans 10 amino acids. Germline V gene data show CDR1 as DFQATT and CDR2 as SNEGSKA (reference sequence). With V trimmed by 6 bases and J by 5 bases, 1 base remained unmatched. CDR3 amino acids: CSATGDEQYF. The CDR3 DNA sequence: TGCAGTGCCACAGGGGACGAGCAGTACTTC.

V usage is TRBV18 and J usage is TRBJ2-7; TRBD1 matches 8 bases. Looked up from germline, CDR1 is KGHSH and CDR2 is LQKENI. The CDR3 has 14 amino acids. The V gene end was trimmed by 6 bases and the J gene end by 2 bases; junction bases not matched to a gene: 6. DNA for the CDR3: TGTGCCAGCTCTGCGACAGGGGAGGCCTACGAGCAGTACTTC. Translated, it gives CASSATGEAYEQYF.